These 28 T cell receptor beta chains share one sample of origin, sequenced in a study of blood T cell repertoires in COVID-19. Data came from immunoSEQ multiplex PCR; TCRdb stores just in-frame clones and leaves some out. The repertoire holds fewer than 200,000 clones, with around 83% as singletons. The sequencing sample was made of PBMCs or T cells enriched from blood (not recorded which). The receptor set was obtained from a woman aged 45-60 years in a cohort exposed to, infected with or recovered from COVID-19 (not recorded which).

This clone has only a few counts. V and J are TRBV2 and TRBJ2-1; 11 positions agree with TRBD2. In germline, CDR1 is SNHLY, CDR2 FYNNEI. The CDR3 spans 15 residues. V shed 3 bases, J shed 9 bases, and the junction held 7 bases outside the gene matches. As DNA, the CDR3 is TGTGCCAGCAGTGAGACTAGCGGGGATGGGGGTGAGCAGTTCTTC. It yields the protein CASSETSGDGGEQFF.

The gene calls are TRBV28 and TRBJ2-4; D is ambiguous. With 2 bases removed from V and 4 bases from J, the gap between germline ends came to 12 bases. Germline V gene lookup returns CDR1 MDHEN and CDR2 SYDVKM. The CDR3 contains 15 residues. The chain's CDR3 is CASSLVGQAKNIQYF. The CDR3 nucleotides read TGTGCCAGCAGTTTAGTCGGCCAGGCGAAAAACATTCAGTACTTC.

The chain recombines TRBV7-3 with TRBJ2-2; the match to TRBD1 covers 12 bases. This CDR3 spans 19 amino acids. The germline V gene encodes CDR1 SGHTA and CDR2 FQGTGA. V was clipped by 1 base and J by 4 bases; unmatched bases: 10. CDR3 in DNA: TGTGCCAGCAGCTTAATAATACCGGGACAGGGGGCCTCCACCGGGGAGCTGTTTTTT. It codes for CASSLIIPGQGASTGELFF.

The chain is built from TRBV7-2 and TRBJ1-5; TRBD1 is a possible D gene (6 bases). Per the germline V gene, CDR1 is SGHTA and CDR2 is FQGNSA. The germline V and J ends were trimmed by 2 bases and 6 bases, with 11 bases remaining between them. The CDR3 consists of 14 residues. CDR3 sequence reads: CASSLTGLFQPQHF. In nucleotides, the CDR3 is TGTGCCAGCAGCTTAACAGGGTTGTTTCAGCCCCAGCATTTT.

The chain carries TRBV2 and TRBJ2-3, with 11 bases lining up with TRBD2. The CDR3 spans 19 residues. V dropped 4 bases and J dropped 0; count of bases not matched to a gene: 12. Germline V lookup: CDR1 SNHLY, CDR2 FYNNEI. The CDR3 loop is CASSVWLAGGSESTDTQYF. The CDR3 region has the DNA TGTGCCAGCAGTGTTTGGTTAGCGGGAGGGTCAGAAAGCACAGATACGCAGTATTTT.

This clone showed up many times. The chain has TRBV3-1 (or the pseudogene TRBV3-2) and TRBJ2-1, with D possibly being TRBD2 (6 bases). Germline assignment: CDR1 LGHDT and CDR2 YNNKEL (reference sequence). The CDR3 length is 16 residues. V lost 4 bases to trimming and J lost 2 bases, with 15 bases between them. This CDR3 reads CASSPPGTRAYNEQFF. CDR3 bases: TGTGCCAGCAGCCCGCCCGGGACTCGGGCCTACAATGAGCAGTTCTTC.

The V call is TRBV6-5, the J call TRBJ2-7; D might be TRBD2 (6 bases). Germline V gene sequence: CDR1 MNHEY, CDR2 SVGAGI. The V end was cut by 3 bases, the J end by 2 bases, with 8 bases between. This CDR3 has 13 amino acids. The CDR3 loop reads CASSYGLTYEQYF. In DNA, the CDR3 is TGTGCCAGCAGTTATGGACTAACCTACGAGCAGTACTTC.

CDR3 residues: CASSQDLSGVYEQYF. The CDR3 nucleotides read TGCGCCAGCAGCCAAGATCTTTCAGGGGTCTACGAGCAGTACTTC. The J gene is TRBJ2-7, the V gene TRBV4-1; tentatively, D is TRBD1 (6 bases). Germline V CDR1 and CDR2: MGHRA, YSYEKL. V was trimmed by 0 bases and J by 3 bases, leaving 12 bases between them. This CDR3 is 15 amino acids long.

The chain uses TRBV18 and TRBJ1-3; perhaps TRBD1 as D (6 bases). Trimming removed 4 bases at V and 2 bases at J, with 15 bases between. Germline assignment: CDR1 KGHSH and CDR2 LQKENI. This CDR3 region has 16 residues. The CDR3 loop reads CASSRELGGTGNTIYF. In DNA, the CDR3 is TGTGCCAGCTCACGAGAACTAGGGGGAACTGGAAACACCATATATTTT.

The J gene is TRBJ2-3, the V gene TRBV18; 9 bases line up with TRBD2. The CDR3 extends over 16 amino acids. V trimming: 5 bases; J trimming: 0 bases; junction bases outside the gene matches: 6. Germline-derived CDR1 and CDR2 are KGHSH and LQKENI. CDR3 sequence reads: CASSSAGGPSTDTQYF. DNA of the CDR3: TGTGCCAGCTCATCTGCGGGGGGGCCTAGCACAGATACGCAGTATTTT.

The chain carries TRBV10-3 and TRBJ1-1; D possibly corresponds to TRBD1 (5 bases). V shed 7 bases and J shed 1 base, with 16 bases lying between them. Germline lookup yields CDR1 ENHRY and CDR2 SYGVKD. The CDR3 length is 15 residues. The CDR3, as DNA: TGTGCCATCACCTCCGTTGGGGGGAGGAACACTGAAGCTTTCTTT. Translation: CAITSVGGRNTEAFF.

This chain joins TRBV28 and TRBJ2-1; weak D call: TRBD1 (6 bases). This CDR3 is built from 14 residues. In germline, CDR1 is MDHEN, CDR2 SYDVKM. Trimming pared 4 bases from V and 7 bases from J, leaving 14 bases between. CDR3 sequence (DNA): TGTGCCAGCAGTTCCATAGGACAGATAAATGAGCAGTTCTTC. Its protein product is CASSSIGQINEQFF.

The CDR3 DNA reads TGTGCCAGCAGCCAAGCAGGGGTGGAGACCCAGTACTTC. Residues: CASSQAGVETQYF. This chain links TRBV14 with TRBJ2-5, with a weak D call TRBD1 (6 bases). With 1 base removed from V and 5 bases from J, the gap between germline ends came to 8 bases. The CDR3 has 13 residues. Germline V lookup: CDR1 SGHDN, CDR2 FVKESK. The full variable domain, rest sourced from reference TRBV14 and TRBJ2-5, is EAGVTQFPSHSVIEKGQTVTLRCDPISGHDNLYWYRRVMGKEIKFLLHFVKESKQDESGMPNNRFLAERTGGTYSTLKVQPAELEDSGVYFCASSQAGVETQYFGPGTRLLVL.

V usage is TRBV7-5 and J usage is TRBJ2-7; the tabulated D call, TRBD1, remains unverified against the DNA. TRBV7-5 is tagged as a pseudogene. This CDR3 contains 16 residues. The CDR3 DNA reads TGTGCCAGAAGCTTACCCCGCAGTAACCCCACCTACGAGCAGTACTTC. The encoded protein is CARSLPRSNPTYEQYF.

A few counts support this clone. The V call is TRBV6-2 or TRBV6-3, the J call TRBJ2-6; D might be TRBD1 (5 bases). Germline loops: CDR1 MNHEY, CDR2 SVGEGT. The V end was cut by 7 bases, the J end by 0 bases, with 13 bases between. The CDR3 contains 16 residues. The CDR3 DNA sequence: TGTGCCAGCACCCCCGCGGACATCTCTGGGGCCAACGTCCTGACTTTC. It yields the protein CASTPADISGANVLTF.

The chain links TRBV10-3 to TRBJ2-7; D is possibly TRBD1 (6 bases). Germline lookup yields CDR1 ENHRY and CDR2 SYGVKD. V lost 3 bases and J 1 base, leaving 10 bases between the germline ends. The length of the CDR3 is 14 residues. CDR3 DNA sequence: TGTGCCATCAGTGACTCACAGGGTTCCTACGAGCAGTACTTC. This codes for CAISDSQGSYEQYF.

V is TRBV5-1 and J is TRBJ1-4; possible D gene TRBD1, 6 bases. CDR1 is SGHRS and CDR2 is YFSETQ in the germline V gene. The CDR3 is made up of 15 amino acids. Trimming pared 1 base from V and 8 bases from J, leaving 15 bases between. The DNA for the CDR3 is TGCGCCAGCAGCTTGTACCAGGGGTCGGGGGAAAAACTGTTTTTT. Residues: CASSLYQGSGEKLFF.

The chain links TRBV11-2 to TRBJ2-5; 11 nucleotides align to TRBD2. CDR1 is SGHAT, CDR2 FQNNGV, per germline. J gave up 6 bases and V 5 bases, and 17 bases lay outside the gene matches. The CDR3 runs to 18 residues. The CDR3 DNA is TGTGCCAGCAGCCCCCTCTCTAGCGGGGGGCTGCAATTGAAGACCCAGTACTTC. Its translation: CASSPLSSGGLQLKTQYF.

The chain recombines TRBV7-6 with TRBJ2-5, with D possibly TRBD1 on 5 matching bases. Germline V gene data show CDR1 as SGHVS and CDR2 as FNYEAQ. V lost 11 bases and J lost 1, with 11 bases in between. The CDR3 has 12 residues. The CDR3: CAQGSPQETQYF. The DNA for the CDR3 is TGTGCCCAGGGCAGTCCCCAAGAGACCCAGTACTTC.

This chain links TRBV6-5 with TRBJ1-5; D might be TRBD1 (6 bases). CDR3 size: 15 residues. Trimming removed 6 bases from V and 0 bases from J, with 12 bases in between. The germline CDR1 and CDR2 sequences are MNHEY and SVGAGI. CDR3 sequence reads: CASRAQGPSNQPQHF. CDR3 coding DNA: TGTGCCAGCAGGGCTCAGGGGCCTAGCAATCAGCCCCAGCATTTT.

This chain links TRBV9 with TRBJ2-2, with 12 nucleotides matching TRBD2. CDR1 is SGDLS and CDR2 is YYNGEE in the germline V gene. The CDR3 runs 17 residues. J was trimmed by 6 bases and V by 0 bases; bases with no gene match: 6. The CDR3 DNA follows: TGTGCCAGCAGCGTAGGGCTAGCGGGGGGGCCTGCCGGGGAGCTGTTTTTT. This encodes CASSVGLAGGPAGELFF.

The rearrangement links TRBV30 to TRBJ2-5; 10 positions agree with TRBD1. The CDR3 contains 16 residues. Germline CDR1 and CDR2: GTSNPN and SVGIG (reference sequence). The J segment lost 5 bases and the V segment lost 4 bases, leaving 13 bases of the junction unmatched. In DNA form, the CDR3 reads TGTGCCTGGAATAAGAGGATCCCGGGACAGGGGGAGACCCAGTACTTC. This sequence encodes CAWNKRIPGQGETQYF.

Here the CDR3 DNA reads TGTGCCAGCAGTGACCGAGGACAGGGGGCGAGTGGCTACACCTTC. This sequence encodes CASSDRGQGASGYTF. The rearrangement joins TRBV25-1 to TRBJ1-2; 11 bases fit TRBD1. J was trimmed by 7 bases and V by 3 bases; bases with no gene match: 7. CDR1 and CDR2 (germline): MGHDK, SYGVNS. This CDR3 has 15 amino acids.

The CDR3 here is CASASVLQGAGEQFF. DNA for the CDR3: TGTGCCAGCGCCTCAGTTCTTCAGGGGGCGGGTGAGCAGTTCTTC. The V call is TRBV2, the J call TRBJ2-1, with 8 bases aligning to TRBD1. This CDR3 region has 15 residues. V was clipped by 8 bases and J by 9 bases; unmatched bases: 15. Germline loops: CDR1 SNHLY, CDR2 FYNNEI.

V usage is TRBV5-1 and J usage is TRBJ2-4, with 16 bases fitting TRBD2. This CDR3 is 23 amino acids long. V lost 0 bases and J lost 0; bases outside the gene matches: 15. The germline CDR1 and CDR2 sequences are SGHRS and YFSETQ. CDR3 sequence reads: CASSLDLPGLAGGPNLAKNIQYF. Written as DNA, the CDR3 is TGCGCCAGCAGCTTGGATTTGCCGGGACTAGCGGGGGGGCCTAACCTAGCCAAAAACATTCAGTACTTC.

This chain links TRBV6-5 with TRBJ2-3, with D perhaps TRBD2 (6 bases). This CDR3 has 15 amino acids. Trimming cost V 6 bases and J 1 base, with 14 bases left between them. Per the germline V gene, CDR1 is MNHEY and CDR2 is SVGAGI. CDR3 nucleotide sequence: TGTGCCAGCAGCCCACGGGCTAGCGGCACAGATACGCAGTATTTT. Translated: CASSPRASGTDTQYF.

The DNA of the CDR3 is TGTGCCAGCGGAAGTATAAGTAGCGGGGTCTACGAGCAGTACTTC. Translated, it gives CASGSISSGVYEQYF. This sequence joins TRBV28 and TRBJ2-7; 8 bases match TRBD2. This CDR3 spans 15 amino acids. V dropped 8 bases and J dropped 3; count of bases not matched to a gene: 12. Germline V gene lookup returns CDR1 MDHEN and CDR2 SYDVKM.

CDR3 region: CSHQGAGEKLFF. CDR3 coding DNA: TGCAGCCATCAGGGGGCTGGTGAAAAACTGTTTTTT. The chain carries TRBV29-1 and TRBJ1-4; 8 nucleotides match TRBD1. CDR1 and CDR2 (germline): SQVTM, ANQGSEA. The J segment lost 7 bases and the V segment lost 8 bases, leaving 6 bases of the junction unmatched. The length of the CDR3 is 12 residues.